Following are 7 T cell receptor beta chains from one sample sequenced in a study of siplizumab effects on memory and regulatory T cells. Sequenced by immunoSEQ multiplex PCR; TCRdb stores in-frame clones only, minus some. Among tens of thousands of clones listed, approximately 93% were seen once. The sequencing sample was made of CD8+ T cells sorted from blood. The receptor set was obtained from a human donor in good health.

The chain's CDR3 is CASTQIEWSRLGVIQYF. CDR3 nucleotides: TGTGCCAGCACCCAGATTGAATGGTCTCGATTAGGAGTCATTCAGTACTTC. The chain employs TRBV11-3 and TRBJ2-4; D ambiguous. From germline, CDR1 is SGHNT and CDR2 YENEEA. CDR3 length: 17 amino acids. Trimming removed 7 bases from V and 9 bases from J, with 28 bases in between.

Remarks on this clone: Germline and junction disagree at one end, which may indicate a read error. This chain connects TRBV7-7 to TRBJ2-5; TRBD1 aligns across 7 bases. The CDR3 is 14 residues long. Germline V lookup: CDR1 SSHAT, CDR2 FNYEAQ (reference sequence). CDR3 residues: CASSFEGAEETQYF. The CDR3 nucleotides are TGTGCTAGCAGCTTCGAGGGGGCGGAGGAGACCCAGTACTTC.

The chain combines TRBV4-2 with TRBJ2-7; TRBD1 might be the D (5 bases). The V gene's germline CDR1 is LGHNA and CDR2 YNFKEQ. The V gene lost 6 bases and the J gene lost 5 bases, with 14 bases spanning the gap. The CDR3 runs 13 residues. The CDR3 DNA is TGTGCCAGCAGACCTCAGGGTGCGAACGAGCAGTACTTC. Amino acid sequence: CASRPQGANEQYF.

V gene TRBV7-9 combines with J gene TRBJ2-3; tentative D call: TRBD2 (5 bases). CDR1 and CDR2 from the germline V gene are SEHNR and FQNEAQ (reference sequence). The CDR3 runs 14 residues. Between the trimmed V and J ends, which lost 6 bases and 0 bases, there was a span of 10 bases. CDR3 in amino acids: CASRRGPSTDTQYF. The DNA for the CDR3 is TGTGCCAGCAGAAGAGGGCCCAGCACAGATACGCAGTATTTT.

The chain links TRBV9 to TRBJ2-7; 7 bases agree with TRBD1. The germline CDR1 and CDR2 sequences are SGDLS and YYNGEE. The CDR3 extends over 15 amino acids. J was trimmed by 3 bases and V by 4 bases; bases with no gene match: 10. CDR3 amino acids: CASSPTPGQSYEQYF. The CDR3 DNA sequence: TGTGCCAGCAGCCCGACTCCGGGACAGAGCTACGAGCAGTACTTC.

The CDR3 protein is CASSLGFNQAELFF. The CDR3 DNA is TGCGCCAGCAGCTTGGGTTTCAATCAGGCGGAGCTGTTTTTT. The chain recombines TRBV5-1 with TRBJ2-2; D not certain. V dropped 0 bases and J dropped 10 bases, with 13 bases sitting between them. The CDR3 length is 14 residues. Looked up from germline, CDR1 is SGHRS and CDR2 is YFSETQ.

DNA for the CDR3: TGCGCCAGCAGCCCCCACGGAGCGGGAGGAGCCAATGAGCAGTTCTTC. Encoded protein: CASSPHGAGGANEQFF. The chain couples TRBV4-1 to TRBJ2-1; 9 bases line up with TRBD2. This CDR3 region has 16 residues. Looked up from germline, CDR1 is MGHRA and CDR2 is YSYEKL. V was pared by 4 bases and J by 6 bases, with 10 bases of the junction left unmatched.